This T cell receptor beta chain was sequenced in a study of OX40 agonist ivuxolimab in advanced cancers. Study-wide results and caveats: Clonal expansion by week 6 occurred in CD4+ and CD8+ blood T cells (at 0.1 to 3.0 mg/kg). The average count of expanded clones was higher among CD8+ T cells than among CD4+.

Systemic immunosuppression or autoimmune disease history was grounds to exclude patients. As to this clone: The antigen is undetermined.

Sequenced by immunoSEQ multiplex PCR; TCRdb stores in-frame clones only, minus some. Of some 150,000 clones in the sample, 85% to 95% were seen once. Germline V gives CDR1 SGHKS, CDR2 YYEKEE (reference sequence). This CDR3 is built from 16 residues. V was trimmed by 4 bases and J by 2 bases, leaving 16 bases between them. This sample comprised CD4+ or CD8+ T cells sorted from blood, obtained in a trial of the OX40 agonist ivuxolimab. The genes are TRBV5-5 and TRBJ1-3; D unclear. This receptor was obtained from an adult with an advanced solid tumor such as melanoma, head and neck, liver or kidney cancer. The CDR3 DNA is TGTGCCAGCAGCCCCGTGGGCCAGAGAGCTGGAAACACCATATATTTT. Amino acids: CASSPVGQRAGNTIYF.